The 27 T cell receptor beta chains presented below share a single source sample, sequenced in a study of T cells in Graves' hyperthyroidism and ophthalmopathy. RNA transcripts served as the template for amplifying TCR beta CDR3 regions. The HTBI primer set served for first-round RT-PCR of the TCR CDR3. TCRdb reanalysed the multiplex PCR reads using MiXCR and keeps one entry per CDR3 protein. The sample holds around 600,000 distinct CDR3 sequences; less than 45% are singletons and the top ten take approximately 6.8%. The sample was peripheral blood or thyroid tissue (not recorded which). These receptor sequences come from an adult man with Graves' disease, either hyperthyroidism or ophthalmopathy (not recorded which).

This clonotype was seen more than once but under ten times. This chain uses TRBV7-2 with TRBJ1-1; 7 bases fit TRBD1. CDR1 is SGHTA and CDR2 is FQGNSA in the germline V gene. V was clipped by 5 bases and J by 1 base; unmatched bases: 7. The CDR3 is 15 amino acids. The CDR3 nucleotides are TGTGCCAGCAGCCTACCCGGGACAGAGAACACTGAAGCTTTCTTT. Protein product: CASSLPGTENTEAFF.

Remarks on this clonotype: One junction end does not reproduce the germline sequence, and a read error may be involved. This CDR3 reads CASSLGGTPGTGDLFF. For the CDR3, the DNA is TGTGCCAGCAGCTTGGGCGGGACCCCGGGCACCGGGGATCTGTTTTTT. This chain joins TRBV7-9 and TRBJ2-2; tentatively, D is TRBD2 (6 bases). The germline V gene has CDR1 SEHNR and CDR2 FQNEAQ (reference sequence). There are 16 residues in the CDR3.

The chain combines TRBV11-1 with TRBJ1-1; 9 positions match TRBD1. J gave up 1 base and V 7 bases, and 7 bases lay outside the gene matches. The CDR3 is 15 amino acids. Germline V gene sequence: CDR1 SGHAT, CDR2 FQDESV (reference sequence). DNA of the CDR3: TGTGCCAGCACCACAGGGGGCGGAAGGAACACTGAAGCTTTCTTT. Amino acids: CASTTGGGRNTEAFF.

This clonotype was observed a handful of times. This rearrangement joins TRBV19 to TRBJ1-4; D uncertain. The CDR3 consists of 16 residues. CDR1 is LNHDA, CDR2 SQIVND, per germline (reference sequence). Trimming stripped 3 bases from V and 0 bases from J, with 11 bases between. The CDR3 loop is CASSIVGPATNEKLFF. CDR3 nucleotides: TGTGCCAGTAGTATCGTTGGGCCAGCAACTAATGAAAAACTGTTTTTT.

This clonotype was seen a handful of times. V usage is TRBV7-9 and J usage is TRBJ1-1; 7 bases fit TRBD1. The V and J ends lost 2 bases and 1 base, in that order; junction bases with no gene match: 1. This CDR3 is built from 14 residues. Germline V gene sequence: CDR1 SEHNR, CDR2 FQNEAQ (reference sequence). The CDR3 reads CASSLWTGNTEAFF. The CDR3 DNA reads TGTGCCAGCAGCTTATGGACAGGGAACACTGAAGCTTTCTTT.

Details on this clonotype: The germline gene is not matched at one end of the junction; a read error may be the cause. The rearrangement joins TRBV7-9 to TRBJ1-2; D uncertain. Germline V gives CDR1 SEHNR, CDR2 FQNEAQ (reference sequence). This CDR3 comprises 13 residues. The CDR3 nucleotides are TGTGCCAGCAGCTTAGATTCTTACAGTGGCTACGCCTTC. The encoded protein is CASSLDSYSGYAF.

This rearrangement joins TRBV7-2 to TRBJ2-5, with 7 bases identical to TRBD1. CDR1 and CDR2 from the germline V gene are SGHTA and FQGNSA. This CDR3 is built from 15 residues. Losses at the gene ends were 0 bases for V and 5 bases for J; bases not matched to a gene: 6. The CDR3 here is CASSLATGTEETQYF. The CDR3 DNA reads TGTGCCAGCAGCTTAGCGACAGGGACAGAGGAGACCCAGTACTTC.

This clonotype was seen only a few times. V gene TRBV7-9 combines with J gene TRBJ2-7, with TRBD2 identical over 8 bases. CDR3 length: 17 amino acids. Trimming cost V 4 bases and J 0 bases; bases outside gene matches: 11. Germline CDR1 and CDR2: SEHNR and FQNEAQ (reference sequence). The DNA of the CDR3 is TGTGCCAGCAGCTCCTACCTCAGCGGGAGACACTCCTACGAGCAGTACTTC. Translated: CASSSYLSGRHSYEQYF.

This chain uses TRBV7-2 with TRBJ2-6, with 13 bases matching TRBD2. The CDR3 has 20 amino acids. V was clipped by 2 bases and J by 1 base; unmatched bases: 8. The germline gives CDR1 SGHTA, CDR2 FQGNSA. The CDR3 DNA sequence: TGTGCCAGCAGCTTACCCTCCGGACTAGCGGGAGTTTCTGGGGCCAACGTCCTGACTTTC. Its protein product is CASSLPSGLAGVSGANVLTF. Looking up the rest from reference TRBV7-2 and TRBJ2-6 gives the full variable domain: GAGVSQSPSNKVTEKGKDVELRCDPISGHTALYWYRQSLGQGLEFLIYFQGNSAPDKSGLPSDRFSAERTGGSVSTLTIQRTQQEDSAVYLCASSLPSGLAGVSGANVLTFGAGSRLTVL.

There are many counts of this clonotype. The CDR3 DNA sequence: TGTGCCAGCAGCTTTCTTACAGGGGATTCACCCCTCCACTTT. Translating gives CASSFLTGDSPLHF. The rearrangement links TRBV7-9 to TRBJ1-6; 7 bases line up with TRBD1. V lost 3 bases, J lost 8 bases, and 4 bases stayed unmatched. This CDR3 contains 14 residues. Germline-derived CDR1 and CDR2 are SEHNR and FQNEAQ (reference sequence).

The V call is TRBV14, the J call TRBJ2-5, with D perhaps TRBD2 (5 bases). The germline CDR1 and CDR2 sequences are SGHDN and FVKESK. V lost 1 base and J 2 bases, leaving 26 bases between the germline ends. The CDR3 consists of 20 residues. The CDR3 DNA reads as TGTGCCAGCAGCCAAGCGGACCTCCGGGTATGGCGGGTCGTACAAGAGACCCAGTACTTC. Encoded protein: CASSQADLRVWRVVQETQYF.

About this clonotype: The junction shows a germline mismatch at one end, possibly a read error. The chain recombines TRBV10-3 with TRBJ1-1; the D is unclear. CDR1 and CDR2 (germline): ENHRY, SYGVKD. The CDR3 extends over 15 amino acids. The CDR3 DNA sequence: TGTGCCAGCAGTCCCCCGGCAGCTCAGAACACTGAAGCTTTCTTT. Its translation is CASSPPAAQNTEAFF.

This clonotype was observed many times. The chain recombines TRBV10-2 with TRBJ2-7, with D tentatively TRBD1 (7 bases). CDR3 length: 12 residues. Germline V gene lookup returns CDR1 WSHSY and CDR2 SAAADI. The ends were cut back, 6 bases at V and 6 bases at J, with 12 bases in the middle. In DNA, the CDR3 is TGCGCCAGCAGGGACTACAGGGGCGAGCAGTACTTC. It is translated as CASRDYRGEQYF.

The table lists this clonotype with a few counts. The chain links TRBV7-2 to TRBJ1-1, with 9 bases lining up with TRBD1. CDR3 length equals 14 residues. The germline V gene has CDR1 SGHTA and CDR2 FQGNSA. The J segment lost 4 bases and the V segment lost 5 bases, leaving 5 bases of the junction unmatched. CDR3 nucleotide sequence: TGTGCCAGCAGCCTAAACAGGGGGCGCACTGAAGCTTTCTTT. Translation: CASSLNRGRTEAFF.

For this clonotype: A much bigger clone sits one base away, suggesting this may be a read error. The chain is built from TRBV10-3 and TRBJ1-4, with TRBD1 as a possible D gene (5 bases). The CDR3 contains 11 residues. CDR1 is ENHRY and CDR2 is SYGVKD in the germline V gene. Trimming left V 5 bases short and J 7 bases short, with 5 bases between. The CDR3: CAISTGEKLFF. The CDR3 DNA follows: TGTGCCATCAGTACAGGTGAAAAACTGTTTTTT.

This clonotype showed up many times. The chain has TRBV2 and TRBJ1-6, with D unresolved. V was clipped by 5 bases and J by 7 bases, with 9 bases between them. The V gene's germline CDR1 is SNHLY and CDR2 FYNNEI. The CDR3 loop spans 13 amino acids. The CDR3 region is CASSRMLNSPLHF. The CDR3 DNA is TGTGCCAGCAGTCGGATGCTAAATTCACCCCTCCACTTT.

The V call is TRBV27, the J call TRBJ1-4; D unresolved. Germline assignment: CDR1 MNHEY and CDR2 SMNVEV (reference sequence). The CDR3 runs 16 residues. Trimming removed 0 bases from V and 11 bases from J, with 19 bases in between. This CDR3 is CASSLSSGGWERKLFF. CDR3 DNA: TGTGCCAGCAGTTTATCAAGCGGTGGTTGGGAACGCAAACTGTTTTTT.

This clonotype was observed many times. The chain joins TRBV2 to TRBJ1-2; 7 nucleotides agree with TRBD1. J gave up 7 bases and V 3 bases, and 8 bases lay outside the gene matches. Looked up from germline, CDR1 is SNHLY and CDR2 is FYNNEI. The CDR3 is made up of 14 amino acids. CDR3 coding DNA: TGTGCCAGCAGTGACGGGGACAGTGTCGGTGGCTACACCTTC. It is translated as CASSDGDSVGGYTF.

This clonotype was seen repeatedly, ten times or more. The CDR3 protein is CASSRQGSSSPLHF. For the CDR3, the DNA is TGTGCCAGCAGCAGACAGGGTAGTAGTTCACCCCTCCACTTT. The chain links TRBV6-6 to TRBJ1-6; TRBD1 agrees at 7 bases. CDR3 length equals 14 residues. The ends lost 6 bases at V and 9 bases at J; junction bases unmatched: 8. Per germline, CDR1 MNHNY and CDR2 SVGAGI (reference sequence).

This clonotype was counted at least ten times. J is TRBJ2-5 and V is TRBV2, with 13 bases identical to TRBD2. Germline V gene sequence: CDR1 SNHLY, CDR2 FYNNEI. The length of the CDR3 is 16 residues. With 6 bases clipped from V and 3 bases from J, the junction kept 7 bases outside the gene matches. The CDR3 bases are TGTGCCAGCAGGGCGACTAGCGGGGGGTGGGAAGAGACCCAGTACTTC. Its protein product is CASRATSGGWEETQYF.

This clonotype was seen a handful of times. The J gene is TRBJ1-3, the V gene TRBV7-9; no firm D call. This CDR3 has 14 amino acids. V was shortened by 6 bases and J by 0 bases, with 9 bases between the two germline ends. Germline lookup yields CDR1 SEHNR and CDR2 FQNEAQ (reference sequence). CDR3 DNA: TGTGCCAGCAGTCAGCGTCACTCTGGAAACACCATATATTTT. Residues: CASSQRHSGNTIYF.

This chain links TRBV20-1 with TRBJ2-5, with D possibly being TRBD1 or TRBD2 (6 bases each). The germline V gene encodes CDR1 DFQATT and CDR2 SNEGSKA (reference sequence). This CDR3 has 13 residues. Trimming took off 5 bases at V and 1 base at J, with 11 bases between the two ends. The CDR3 bases are TGCAGTGCTCCAAGGGGGGCCCAAGAGACCCAGTACTTC. It specifies CSAPRGAQETQYF.

This clonotype has more than one count but fewer than ten. The chain joins TRBV29-1 to TRBJ2-7, with D possibly TRBD1 on 6 matching bases. The CDR3 is made up of 14 amino acids. From germline, CDR1 is SQVTM and CDR2 ANQGSEA. The ends were cut back, 5 bases at V and 0 bases at J, with 14 bases in the middle. CDR3 nucleotides: TGCAGCGTTCTGACTCGGGACAACTCCTACGAGCAGTACTTC. This sequence encodes CSVLTRDNSYEQYF.

V is TRBV7-8 and J is TRBJ2-5; D unclear. The germline V gene encodes CDR1 SGHVS and CDR2 FQNEAQ. Trimming took 0 bases from V and 9 from J, leaving 8 bases between them. The CDR3 sequence is 12 residues long. The CDR3 loop reads CASSLANQPQYF. The CDR3 DNA sequence: TGTGCCAGCAGCTTAGCCAATCAGCCCCAGTACTTC.

The genes are TRBV7-2 and TRBJ1-1, with TRBD1 as a possible D gene (5 bases). Trimming left V 3 bases short and J 3 bases short, with 20 bases between. Germline loops: CDR1 SGHTA, CDR2 FQGNSA. The CDR3 totals 17 residues. The CDR3 coding sequence is TGTGCCAGCAGCTTGTCGCCCTTGGGGGGATTTTACACTGAAGCTTTCTTT. Protein sequence: CASSLSPLGGFYTEAFF.

This clonotype was counted ten times or more. Germline is not matched at one junction end, which may reflect a read error. The rearrangement joins TRBV7-9 to TRBJ1-6; TRBD1 might be the D (6 bases). This CDR3 spans 14 amino acids. In germline, CDR1 is SEHNR, CDR2 FQNEAQ (reference sequence). The CDR3 protein is CASSLAGDNSPLHF. The CDR3 region has the DNA TGCGCCAGCAGCTTGGCAGGGGATAATTCACCCCTCCACTTT.

This clonotype was seen a handful of times. This chain links TRBV7-3 with TRBJ2-5; D is ambiguous. V lost 5 bases, J lost 2 bases, and 12 bases lay in between. The germline V gene encodes CDR1 SGHTA and CDR2 FQGTGA. The CDR3 loop spans 14 amino acids. The CDR3, as DNA: TGTGCCAGCAGCCCAGGCTACGTACAAGAGACCCAGTACTTC. Its protein is CASSPGYVQETQYF.